What follows are 12 T cell receptor beta chains derived from one specimen sequenced in a study of blood T cell repertoires in COVID-19. The repertoire was sequenced with immunoSEQ multiplex PCR; TCRdb's copy has only in-frame clones and lacks some. The sample has a few hundred thousand clones; 80% to 85% are singletons. Sequencing was performed on peripheral blood. The source is a man aged 60-69 years with acute or convalescent COVID-19.

The rearrangement uses TRBV2 and TRBJ1-1; D is possibly TRBD1 (5 bases). In germline, CDR1 is SNHLY, CDR2 FYNNEI. Trimming stripped 2 bases from V and 2 bases from J, with 15 bases between. The CDR3 is made up of 16 amino acids. Written as DNA, the CDR3 is TGTGCCAGCAGTGAAAGGGTCGGAGGGGTTAACACTGAAGCTTTCTTT. Amino acids: CASSERVGGVNTEAFF.

V and J are TRBV27 and TRBJ2-7, with D perhaps matching TRBD2 (6 bases). This CDR3 contains 17 residues. Trimming stripped 0 bases from V and 5 bases from J, with 20 bases between. Germline CDR1 reads MNHEY; CDR2 reads SMNVEV (reference sequence). The CDR3 region has the DNA TGTGCCAGCAGTTTATCCTCCGCGCAGGCGGGATTCCACGAGCAGTACTTC. This codes for CASSLSSAQAGFHEQYF.

CDR3 bases: TGTGCCAGCAGTACCGGGACAGGTACCTACGAGCAGTACTTC. Protein: CASSTGTGTYEQYF. The rearrangement joins TRBV6-5 to TRBJ2-7, with 8 bases matching TRBD1. CDR3 length: 14 amino acids. Germline V lookup: CDR1 MNHEY, CDR2 SVGAGI. Trimming cost V 5 bases and J 2 bases; bases outside gene matches: 5.

This chain connects TRBV5-1 to TRBJ2-5; D is unresolved. Trimming removed 0 bases at V and 0 bases at J, with 6 bases between. Germline assignment: CDR1 SGHRS and CDR2 YFSETQ. The CDR3 consists of 14 residues. This chain's CDR3 is CASSLVENQETQYF. The DNA of the CDR3 is TGCGCCAGCAGCTTGGTGGAGAACCAAGAGACCCAGTACTTC.

The V gene is TRBV6-2 or TRBV6-3, the J gene TRBJ1-5; the match to TRBD1 covers 12 bases. CDR3 size: 18 residues. The germline V gene has CDR1 MNHEY and CDR2 SVGEGT. Trimming took 5 bases from V and 2 from J; bases not matched to a gene: 10. The CDR3 sequence: CASSGDRGRRVGNQPQHF. Written as DNA, the CDR3 is TGTGCCAGCAGTGGGGACAGGGGGCGAAGAGTTGGCAATCAGCCCCAGCATTTT.

The rearrangement uses TRBV6-5 and TRBJ1-1, with D uncertain. V was trimmed by 6 bases and J by 7 bases, leaving 15 bases between them. CDR3 length: 13 residues. Looked up from germline, CDR1 is MNHEY and CDR2 is SVGAGI. The CDR3 nucleotides read TGTGCCAGCAGCTTCAGCGGGGTGGGTGAAGCTTTCTTT. Its translation: CASSFSGVGEAFF.

The V call is TRBV4-2, the J call TRBJ2-5; TRBD2 is a possible D gene (5 bases). This CDR3 comprises 16 residues. V lost 1 base to trimming and J lost 3 bases, with 15 bases between them. Germline V gene sequence: CDR1 LGHNA, CDR2 YNFKEQ. The CDR3 DNA sequence: TGTGCCAGCAGCCAAGGGCGGCTAGCTGAAAAAGAGACCCAGTACTTC. Protein: CASSQGRLAEKETQYF.

The chain combines TRBV10-3 with TRBJ2-7; 7 nucleotides align to TRBD1. This CDR3 is built from 18 residues. Germline V gene lookup returns CDR1 ENHRY and CDR2 SYGVKD. After removal of 10 bases from V and 0 bases from J, the junction contained 21 bases not matched to a gene. The CDR3 region is CATSPGQTSSPSSYEQYF. In DNA form, the CDR3 reads TGTGCCACCTCCCCGGGACAGACCAGTTCTCCCAGCTCCTACGAGCAGTACTTC.

The gene calls are TRBV7-9 and TRBJ1-2, with 9 bases fitting TRBD1. The germline V gene encodes CDR1 SEHNR and CDR2 FQNEAQ (reference sequence). The CDR3 totals 16 residues. J lost 6 bases, V lost 2 bases, and 10 bases had no gene match. For the CDR3, the DNA is TGTGCCAGCAGCTTAAGTAACCCGGGACAGGGAAATGGCTACACCTTC. Its protein product is CASSLSNPGQGNGYTF.

The rearrangement uses TRBV4-2 and TRBJ2-3, with a weak D call TRBD2 (6 bases). CDR1 is LGHNA and CDR2 is YNFKEQ in the germline V gene. This CDR3 comprises 13 residues. V gave up 4 bases and J gave up 4 bases, with 9 bases separating them. CDR3 sequence reads: CASSRLGADTQYF. The CDR3 DNA sequence: TGTGCCAGCAGCCGACTAGGGGCAGATACGCAGTATTTT.

As for this clone: Other nucleotide sequences from this sample produce the same CDR3. The chain recombines TRBV9 with TRBJ2-2; possibly TRBD2 for D (6 bases). The V gene's germline CDR1 is SGDLS and CDR2 YYNGEE. V was cut by 3 bases and J by 1 base, with 7 bases left in between. The CDR3 covers 14 residues. Here the CDR3 reads CASSGSGNTGELFF. The CDR3 bases are TGTGCCAGCAGCGGTAGCGGGAACACCGGGGAGCTGTTTTTT.

V usage is TRBV10-3 and J usage is TRBJ2-2, with 8 bases identical to TRBD2. The V and J ends lost 4 bases and 1 base, in that order; junction bases with no gene match: 2. The CDR3 is 15 residues long. Germline loops: CDR1 ENHRY, CDR2 SYGVKD. CDR3 nucleotides: TGTGCCATCAGTGCGGCGGGAGGGAACACCGGGGAGCTGTTTTTT. Protein product: CAISAAGGNTGELFF.